Below, one T cell receptor beta chain is given with its context. Its specificity is not known. This entry comes from a study of shared clonotypes between healthy human individuals. Study-wide background: Three CD4 naive, three CD4 memory, two CD8 naive and one CD8 memory plate were used per donor. The study's findings and limits: Some naive CD4 clonotypes, approximately 4.5%, turned up in common across a handful of donors.

The CDR3 runs 14 residues. Germline V gene sequence: CDR1 SGHVS, CDR2 FQNEAQ. The ends lost 5 bases at V and 3 bases at J; junction bases unmatched: 6. Clones were read by immunoSEQ multiplex PCR, and TCRdb kept only the in-frame ones, dropping some. The repertoire consists of 2 million to 2.5 million clones, with about nine tenths occurring once and the leading ten covering 0.37%. This chain uses TRBV7-8 with TRBJ2-7; 8 nucleotides align to TRBD1. The source material was naive CD4+ T cells from PBMCs. Subset of the sample: CD45RA+ positively selected. This TCR was sampled from a man aged 18 to 29 in good health. Some clones in this sample may be carry-over from other donors' samples. Here the CDR3 reads CASSPWTGIYEQYF. DNA of the CDR3: TGTGCCAGCAGCCCCTGGACAGGGATCTACGAGCAGTACTTC.